This T cell receptor (beta chain) emerged from a study of regulatory T cells in long-lasting Graves disease. About the study: Antithyroid drugs had been taken by newly diagnosed Graves' patients for under 3 months. Study-wide results and limits: Persistent cases favored TRBV28, TRBJ1-2 and TRBJ2-5. Persistent Graves' patients showed a TCR diversity that was lower than that of newly diagnosed ones.

Turning to this clonotype: Its antigen is unidentified. A far larger clone is just one base off, so this is likely a read error.

With 4 bases clipped from V and 7 bases from J, the junction kept 8 bases outside the gene matches. The CDR3 sequence is 15 residues long. As to time point: newly diagnosed GD, antithyroid drugs for less than 3 months. RNA isolated from PBMCs was used to make the TCR library. Patients of an endocrinology department in Xi'an, China, were included. iRepertoire HTBI primers and Arm-PCR of CDR3 regions built TCR beta libraries. TCRdb reanalysed the multiplex PCR reads using MiXCR and keeps one entry per CDR3 protein. The repertoire holds 240,000 or so distinct CDR3 sequences, with roughly 21% as singletons.

The sequence was obtained from a female donor with Graves disease. The rearrangement links TRBV12-3 or TRBV12-4 to TRBJ2-7; 12 bases are a match to TRBD2. The material sequenced was peripheral blood mononuclear cells (PBMCs), taken at new diagnosis, from a patient treated with antithyroid drugs. CDR3 DNA: TGTGCCAGCAGTTCCGATCGGACTAGCGGGAATGAGCAGTACTTC. Its protein product is CASSSDRTSGNEQYF.